The 30 T cell receptor beta chains below come from one sample, sequenced in a study of OX40 agonist ivuxolimab in advanced cancers. Data came from immunoSEQ multiplex PCR; TCRdb stores just in-frame clones and leaves some out. The sample lists over 65,000 clones, around 92% occurring once. Sequenced material: CD4+ or CD8+ T cells sorted from blood, taken in a trial of the OX40 agonist ivuxolimab. These receptors were collected from an adult with an advanced solid tumor such as melanoma, head and neck, liver or kidney cancer.

The chain uses TRBV11-2 and TRBJ1-2; TRBD1 aligns across 8 bases. The germline gives CDR1 SGHAT, CDR2 FQNNGV. The length of the CDR3 is 13 residues. V lost 6 bases and J lost 4; bases outside the gene matches: 4. The CDR3 spells CASRPTGGYGYTF. DNA for the CDR3: TGTGCCAGCAGACCTACAGGGGGCTATGGCTACACCTTC.

The chain employs TRBV11-2 and TRBJ2-1; 9 positions match TRBD2. Trimming took 7 bases from V and 0 from J; bases not matched to a gene: 16. The CDR3 has 19 amino acids. The germline V gene encodes CDR1 SGHAT and CDR2 FQNNGV. This CDR3 reads CASNPGASGDRSSYNEQFF. As DNA, the CDR3 is TGTGCCAGCAACCCGGGGGCTAGCGGGGACCGGAGCTCCTACAATGAGCAGTTCTTC.

This sequence joins TRBV6-5 and TRBJ1-5, with D unresolved. The CDR3 sequence is 14 residues long. Trimming removed 10 bases at V and 7 bases at J, with 20 bases between. Per germline, CDR1 MNHEY and CDR2 SVGAGI. The CDR3 nucleotides read TGTGCCACCCGTGCCGGGGATTTGGAACAGCCCCAGCATTTT. It codes for CATRAGDLEQPQHF.

DNA for the CDR3: TGCGCCAGCAGCCAAGACCTAGCGGATACGCAGTATTTT. Translation: CASSQDLADTQYF. The J gene is TRBJ2-3, the V gene TRBV4-1; D perhaps matches TRBD2 (6 bases). This CDR3 has 13 amino acids. CDR1 is MGHRA and CDR2 is YSYEKL in the germline V gene. V gave up 0 bases and J gave up 6 bases, with 7 bases separating them.

The CDR3 DNA sequence: TGTGCCAGCAGCTTACCCGGACAGCAAGAGACCCAGTACTTC. This gives the protein CASSLPGQQETQYF. The V gene is TRBV7-9, the J gene TRBJ2-5; possibly TRBD1 for D (6 bases). This CDR3 has 14 residues. With 2 bases removed from V and 2 bases from J, the gap between germline ends came to 9 bases. The germline CDR1 and CDR2 sequences are SEHNR and FQNEAQ (reference sequence).

V and J are TRBV6-5 and TRBJ1-1; D not certain. Germline values: CDR1 MNHEY, CDR2 SVGAGI. The length of the CDR3 is 11 residues. V was clipped by 8 bases and J by 4 bases, with 8 bases between them. The CDR3 coding sequence is TGTGCCAGCTCCCGGGGCACTGAAGCTTTCTTT. Protein product: CASSRGTEAFF.

A single count supports this clone. The gene calls are TRBV5-4 and TRBJ1-6, with a weak D call TRBD1 (6 bases). Looked up from germline, CDR1 is SGHNT and CDR2 is YYREEE (reference sequence). V was clipped by 4 bases and J by 8 bases, with 16 bases between them. The CDR3 is made up of 15 amino acids. CDR3 bases: TGTGCCAGCAGCAGGACGCAGGGGAGTTATTCACCCCTCCACTTT. Protein sequence: CASSRTQGSYSPLHF.

This chain links TRBV28 with TRBJ1-2; no reliable D call. Between the trimmed V and J ends, which lost 6 bases and 8 bases, there was a span of 16 bases. The CDR3 runs 13 residues. Looked up from germline, CDR1 is MDHEN and CDR2 is SYDVKM. The CDR3 sequence: CASSPDSFGGYTF. The CDR3, as DNA: TGTGCCAGCAGCCCAGATAGTTTCGGGGGCTACACCTTC.

This chain links TRBV4-3 with TRBJ2-4; D gene ambiguous. The CDR3 runs 15 residues. Deletions cut 4 bases from V and 1 base from J, with 11 bases between. Germline CDR1 LGHNA, CDR2 YSLEER. The CDR3 DNA is TGCGCCAGCAGCCCCCAACTTCGGGCCAAAAACATTCAGTACTTC. Encoded protein: CASSPQLRAKNIQYF.

The rearrangement joins TRBV5-4 to TRBJ2-5; D is unresolved. The V and J ends lost 3 bases and 5 bases respectively, with 23 bases between them. CDR1 SGHNT and CDR2 YYREEE come from the germline V gene (reference sequence). The CDR3 loop spans 17 amino acids. CDR3 DNA: TGTGCCAGCAGCTCCATTCCGCCTGGGGTCGGATGGGAGACCCAGTACTTC. This encodes CASSSIPPGVGWETQYF. The whole variable domain, remainder taken from reference TRBV5-4 and TRBJ2-5, is ETGVTQSPTHLIKTRGQQVTLRCSSQSGHNTVSWYQQALGQGPQFIFQYYREEENGRGNFPPRFSGLQFPNYSSELNVNALELDDSALYLCASSSIPPGVGWETQYFGPGTRLLVL.

This CDR3 is CASSALGQRQETQYF. CDR3 DNA sequence: TGTGCCAGCAGCGCTTTAGGACAGCGCCAAGAGACCCAGTACTTC. V is TRBV9 and J is TRBJ2-5; maybe TRBD1 (6 bases). V was cut by 3 bases and J by 1 base, with 13 bases left in between. Germline loops: CDR1 SGDLS, CDR2 YYNGEE. The CDR3 spans 15 residues.

This sequence joins TRBV9 and TRBJ2-3; D not certain. Between the trimmed V and J ends, which lost 1 base and 2 bases, there was a span of 11 bases. This CDR3 region has 15 residues. Per the germline V gene, CDR1 is SGDLS and CDR2 is YYNGEE. This CDR3 reads CASSVPEPITDTQYF. The CDR3 DNA follows: TGTGCCAGCAGCGTACCTGAACCCATCACAGATACGCAGTATTTT. The whole variable domain, remainder taken from reference TRBV9 and TRBJ2-3, is DSGVTQTPKHLITATGQRVTLRCSPRSGDLSVYWYQQSLDQGLQFLIQYYNGEERAKGNILERFSAQQFPDLHSELNLSSLELGDSALYFCASSVPEPITDTQYFGPGTRLTVL.

This chain connects TRBV10-3 to TRBJ2-3; possible D gene TRBD1, 7 bases. Germline V lookup: CDR1 ENHRY, CDR2 SYGVKD. V lost 2 bases, J lost 3 bases, and 15 bases lay in between. The CDR3 has 16 residues. The CDR3 loop reads CAISEMFRGETDTQYF. As DNA, the CDR3 is TGTGCCATCAGTGAGATGTTCAGGGGGGAGACAGATACGCAGTATTTT.

The genes are TRBV6-5 and TRBJ1-2; 8 nucleotides agree with TRBD1. Germline lookup yields CDR1 MNHEY and CDR2 SVGAGI. The CDR3 runs 15 residues. The V segment lost 4 bases and the J segment 4 bases; nucleotides outside the gene matches: 8. CDR3 sequence (DNA): TGTGCCAGCAGTTCACAGGGGGGGAGTAGCTATGGCTACACCTTC. Residues: CASSSQGGSSYGYTF.

The chain joins TRBV7-2 to TRBJ2-7; D gene unclear. Trimming pared 0 bases from V and 2 bases from J, leaving 8 bases between. The length of the CDR3 is 14 residues. Germline CDR1 SGHTA, CDR2 FQGNSA. This chain's CDR3 is CASSLAAAPYEQYF. CDR3 in DNA: TGTGCCAGCAGCTTAGCGGCAGCCCCCTACGAGCAGTACTTC.

In this sample, this clone turned up once. The chain is built from TRBV7-9 and TRBJ2-7; weak D call: TRBD1 (6 bases). The CDR3 contains 14 residues. Germline CDR1 SEHNR, CDR2 FQNEAQ (reference sequence). Between the trimmed V and J ends, which lost 1 base and 6 bases, there was a span of 13 bases. CDR3 nucleotide sequence: TGTGCCAGCAGCTTAGTTTTTTCAGGGGCCGAGCAGTACTTC. Translation gives CASSLVFSGAEQYF.

This clone was seen a handful of times. The CDR3 region is CASSSLEGLGGYTF. CDR3 nucleotide sequence: TGTGCCAGCAGCTCCCTTGAGGGGCTGGGTGGCTACACCTTC. The V gene is TRBV7-9, the J gene TRBJ1-2; a weak D match, TRBD1 (5 bases). The CDR3 runs 14 residues. From germline, CDR1 is SEHNR and CDR2 FQNEAQ (reference sequence). V was pared by 4 bases and J by 7 bases, with 16 bases between.

The chain has TRBV5-1 and TRBJ2-5; D is unresolved. Germline V gives CDR1 SGHRS, CDR2 YFSETQ. The V end was cut by 2 bases, the J end by 5 bases, with 10 bases between. The CDR3 sequence is 13 residues long. The CDR3 sequence is CASSLYLGETQYF. The DNA of the CDR3 is TGCGCCAGCAGCTTATACCTCGGCGAGACCCAGTACTTC.

The V gene is TRBV11-2, the J gene TRBJ2-5; 7 bases fit TRBD2. The CDR3 totals 16 residues. V gave up 5 bases and J gave up 4 bases; unmatched junction bases: 13. Per germline, CDR1 SGHAT and CDR2 FQNNGV. The CDR3 here is CASSPVAGEVRETQYF. The DNA of the CDR3 is TGTGCCAGCAGCCCTGTGGCGGGGGAGGTTAGAGAGACCCAGTACTTC. Looking up the rest from reference TRBV11-2 and TRBJ2-5 gives the full variable domain: EAGVAQSPRYKIIEKRQSVAFWCNPISGHATLYWYQQILGQGPKLLIQFQNNGVVDDSQLPKDRFSAERLKGVDSTLKIQPAKLEDSAVYLCASSPVAGEVRETQYFGPGTRLLVL.

The genes are TRBV5-1 and TRBJ1-2; the match to TRBD1 covers 9 bases. CDR1 is SGHRS and CDR2 is YFSETQ in the germline V gene. This CDR3 is built from 17 residues. The junction had 9 bases not matched to a gene; V was cut back by 0 bases and J by 3 bases. CDR3: CASSLDLGTGRDYGYTF. The CDR3, as DNA: TGCGCCAGCAGCTTGGATCTGGGGACAGGGCGTGACTATGGCTACACCTTC.

There are a few counts of this clone. The chain uses TRBV15 and TRBJ1-1; no firm D call. Germline V gene sequence: CDR1 LNHNV, CDR2 YYDKDF (reference sequence). The CDR3 is 16 residues long. V was trimmed by 0 bases and J by 0 bases, leaving 11 bases between them. The CDR3 bases are TGTGCCACCAGCAGAGACCTACGAGGGATGAACACTGAAGCTTTCTTT. It codes for CATSRDLRGMNTEAFF.

This rearrangement joins TRBV7-9 to TRBJ1-4; D gene uncertain. This CDR3 has 15 residues. The germline gives CDR1 SEHNR, CDR2 FQNEAQ (reference sequence). Trimming removed 5 bases at V and 5 bases at J, with 15 bases between. The CDR3 DNA is TGTGCCAGCAGCCCTCTTGAGTTTGAGAATGAAAAACTGTTTTTT. It encodes CASSPLEFENEKLFF.

The CDR3 reads CASSEYREDTEAFF. Written as DNA, the CDR3 is TGCGCCAGCAGTGAGTACAGGGAGGACACTGAAGCTTTCTTT. The rearrangement joins TRBV10-2 to TRBJ1-1; D is possibly TRBD1 (6 bases). The CDR3 spans 14 residues. Trimming removed 1 base at V and 3 bases at J, with 9 bases between. Germline loops: CDR1 WSHSY, CDR2 SAAADI.

The chain uses TRBV27 and TRBJ2-3; D ambiguous. Germline V gene sequence: CDR1 MNHEY, CDR2 SMNVEV (reference sequence). The V end was cut by 3 bases, the J end by 0 bases, with 13 bases between. This CDR3 has 16 amino acids. DNA for the CDR3: TGTGCCAGCAGTTTGCTCCTGAGCTCTAGCACAGATACGCAGTATTTT. This encodes CASSLLLSSSTDTQYF.

This rearrangement joins TRBV27 to TRBJ2-7, with D perhaps matching TRBD1 (5 bases). Germline CDR1 is MNHEY and CDR2 is SMNVEV (reference sequence). Trimming cost V 6 bases and J 0 bases, with 15 bases left between them. This CDR3 region has 15 residues. The CDR3 DNA reads as TGTGCCAGCAGCTCACCAGGGCCGAGCTCCTACGAGCAGTACTTC. This gives the protein CASSSPGPSSYEQYF.

The chain joins TRBV25-1 to TRBJ1-1; no clear D gene. Germline loops: CDR1 MGHDK, CDR2 SYGVNS. The CDR3 loop spans 15 amino acids. Trimming pared 1 base from V and 1 base from J, leaving 10 bases between. CDR3 sequence: CASSESYGENTEAFF. DNA of the CDR3: TGTGCCAGCAGTGAATCGTACGGCGAGAACACTGAAGCTTTCTTT. The full variable domain, rest sourced from reference TRBV25-1 and TRBJ1-1, is EADIYQTPRYLVIGTGKKITLECSQTMGHDKMYWYQQDPGMELHLIHYSYGVNSTEKGDLSSESTVSRIRTEHFPLTLESARPSHTSQYLCASSESYGENTEAFFGQGTRLTVV.

This clone was picked up a small number of times. The chain joins TRBV11-2 to TRBJ1-5; D might be TRBD1 (5 bases). V dropped 0 bases and J dropped 6 bases, with 12 bases sitting between them. This CDR3 comprises 15 residues. Per germline, CDR1 SGHAT and CDR2 FQNNGV. CDR3 region: CASSLDPGWGQPQHF. The CDR3 DNA reads TGTGCCAGCAGCTTAGATCCAGGGTGGGGTCAGCCCCAGCATTTT. Full variable domain (rest looked up from reference TRBV11-2 and TRBJ1-5): EAGVAQSPRYKIIEKRQSVAFWCNPISGHATLYWYQQILGQGPKLLIQFQNNGVVDDSQLPKDRFSAERLKGVDSTLKIQPAKLEDSAVYLCASSLDPGWGQPQHFGDGTRLSIL.

The rearrangement links TRBV13 to TRBJ2-2; D could derive from TRBD1 or TRBD2 (5 bases each). V lost 6 bases to trimming and J lost 8 bases, with 16 bases between them. This CDR3 has 14 amino acids. Germline CDR1 and CDR2: PRHDT and FYEKMQ (reference sequence). The CDR3 sequence: CASSSRDATGELFF. In DNA, the CDR3 is TGTGCCAGCAGTTCCCGGGACGCAACGGGGGAGCTGTTTTTT.

The rearrangement uses TRBV9 and TRBJ2-1, with 10 bases that match TRBD1. This CDR3 region has 16 residues. V lost 4 bases, J lost 7 bases, and 11 bases stayed unmatched. Germline assignment: CDR1 SGDLS and CDR2 YYNGEE. This chain's CDR3 is CASSFRTGQGGNEQFF. In DNA, the CDR3 is TGTGCCAGCAGCTTTAGAACCGGACAGGGGGGGAATGAGCAGTTCTTC.

The chain joins TRBV4-1 to TRBJ1-4; no definite D call. The CDR3 extends over 16 amino acids. The germline gives CDR1 MGHRA, CDR2 YSYEKL. Trimming took off 4 bases at V and 2 bases at J, with 14 bases between the two ends. CDR3 sequence: CASSLREATTNEKLFF. CDR3 in DNA: TGCGCCAGCAGCCTAAGGGAGGCAACTACTAATGAAAAACTGTTTTTT.